The T cell receptor beta chain described here comes from a study of OX40 agonist ivuxolimab in advanced cancers. Overall study context: Ivuxolimab, an antibody acting as an agonist of OX40 (CD134), was used to treat patients. Cohort: about 80% men, mean age about 60, aged about 20 to 85. General study findings and limits: CD4+ and CD8+ blood T cells expanded clonally by week 6 at 0.1 to 3.0 mg/kg.

Patients were ruled out by autoimmune disease history or systemic immunosuppression. As regards this clone: No antigen is known for it.

Method: immunoSEQ multiplex PCR; TCRdb's copy keeps in-frame clones and lacks some. The sample holds tens of thousands of clones, 80% to 90% seen once. The sequence was collected from an adult with an advanced solid tumor such as melanoma, head and neck, liver or kidney cancer. This specimen was CD4+ or CD8+ T cells sorted from blood, taken in a trial of the OX40 agonist ivuxolimab.

Here the CDR3 DNA reads TGCAGCGTTGCAGGGGGCCAAGAGACCCAGTACTTC. This translates into CSVAGGQETQYF. This rearrangement joins TRBV29-1 to TRBJ2-5, with 7 bases lining up with TRBD1. Germline CDR1 reads SQVTM; CDR2 reads ANQGSEA. The CDR3 is 12 residues long. V lost 4 bases to trimming and J lost 1 base; unmatched junction nucleotides: 0.